Listed below are T cell receptor beta chains from one sample, sequenced in a study of technical replicates of blood from a few donors. Some clones are missing from TCRdb's copy, which holds only in-frame ones; the method was immunoSEQ multiplex PCR. The table records roughly 70,000 clones, 85% to 95% of them present only once. Source material: T cells isolated from PBMCs. These receptors were obtained from a human donor in good health. CDR3s include the opening cysteine and the closing phenylalanine or tryptophan. The D gene is left open where the match is weak. Rows may omit the clone size; those that give it use once, few, many or a size class.

cdr3_nt: TGTGCCAGCAGCCTCCCCGACAGAAACGGAAACACCATATATTTT
cdr3_aa: CASSLPDRNGNTIYF
clone_size: .
v_call: TRBV7-9
j_call: TRBJ1-3
d_call: .

cdr3_nt: TGTGCCAGCGCCGACTGGTTCAACGAGCAGTACTTC
cdr3_aa: CASADWFNEQYF
clone_size: .
v_call: TRBV11-1
j_call: TRBJ2-7
d_call: .

cdr3_nt: TGCGCCAGCAGCTTCAGGGGACAGGGTTTAGAGACCCAGTACTTC
cdr3_aa: CASSFRGQGLETQYF
clone_size: .
v_call: TRBV5-1
j_call: TRBJ2-5
d_call: TRBD1

cdr3_nt: TGTGCCAGTAGTGTCCCGGGGAGCACTGAAGCTTTCTTT
cdr3_aa: CASSVPGSTEAFF
clone_size: .
v_call: TRBV19
j_call: TRBJ1-1
d_call: .

cdr3_nt: TGCGCCAGCAGTCGACTCGGACAGGTGCAGAACCGTACGCAGTATTTT
cdr3_aa: CASSRLGQVQNRTQYF
clone_size: .
v_call: TRBV23-1
j_call: TRBJ2-3
d_call: TRBD1

cdr3_nt: TGTGCCAGTACAACGGGAGAAAAACTGTTTTTT
cdr3_aa: CASTTGEKLFF
clone_size: .
v_call: TRBV18
j_call: TRBJ1-4
d_call: .

cdr3_nt: TGTGCCTGGAGTACGGGGGGGCGCTCTGGCTACACCTTC
cdr3_aa: CAWSTGGRSGYTF
clone_size: once
v_call: TRBV30
j_call: TRBJ1-2
d_call: .

cdr3_nt: TGTGCCACAACTAGCGGTACACATAGCACAGATACGCAGTATTTT
cdr3_aa: CATTSGTHSTDTQYF
clone_size: .
v_call: TRBV21-1
j_call: TRBJ2-3
d_call: .

cdr3_nt: TGTGCCAGCAGTGTGAGGGCGGGAGGACGTACCGGAAAGCAGTACTTC
cdr3_aa: CASSVRAGGRTGKQYF
clone_size: .
v_call: TRBV28
j_call: TRBJ2-7
d_call: TRBD2

cdr3_nt: TGTGCCAGCAGCCCAGGGACAGGGGCTAATGAAAAACTGTTTTTT
cdr3_aa: CASSPGTGANEKLFF
clone_size: .
v_call: TRBV7-6
j_call: TRBJ1-4
d_call: TRBD1

cdr3_nt: TGTGCCAGCAGCTTAGAGCAGGGCATGGAGACCCAGTACTTC
cdr3_aa: CASSLEQGMETQYF
clone_size: .
v_call: TRBV7-2
j_call: TRBJ2-5
d_call: .

cdr3_nt: TGTGCCAGCAGCTTGACCGAGACTAGCTTCCGACAGTACTTC
cdr3_aa: CASSLTETSFRQYF
clone_size: .
v_call: TRBV5-5
j_call: TRBJ2-7
d_call: TRBD2

cdr3_nt: TGTGCCTGGAGTGTCAGGGTGGCCGGGGAGCTGTTTTTT
cdr3_aa: CAWSVRVAGELFF
clone_size: .
v_call: TRBV30
j_call: TRBJ2-2
d_call: .

cdr3_nt: TGTGCCAGCAGCGTCGGGACTAGCGGGAGTGAGTATTTT
cdr3_aa: CASSVGTSGSEYF
clone_size: .
v_call: TRBV9
j_call: TRBJ2-3
d_call: TRBD2

cdr3_nt: TGTGCCAGCAGCCAAACACTAGCGCGGAACTACAATGAGCAGTTCTTC
cdr3_aa: CASSQTLARNYNEQFF
clone_size: .
v_call: TRBV7-2
j_call: TRBJ2-1
d_call: TRBD2

cdr3_nt: TGTGCCAGCAGCTTAACTTCGGGCACAGATACGCAGTATTTT
cdr3_aa: CASSLTSGTDTQYF
clone_size: .
v_call: TRBV7-3
j_call: TRBJ2-3
d_call: .